This T cell receptor beta chain stems from a study of blood T cell repertoires in COVID-19. Overall study context: Researchers got acute and convalescent COVID-19 samples from the United States, Italy and Spain.

With regard to this clone: At one of its ends the junction is not consistent with the germline gene, which may arise from a read error.

The V gene's germline CDR1 is SSHAT and CDR2 FNYEAQ (reference sequence). The length of the CDR3 is 15 residues. Using immunoSEQ multiplex PCR, the repertoire was profiled, and TCRdb retains in-frame clones only, with some absent. This table has about 200,000 clones, more than 75% appearing once. The chain employs TRBV7-7 and TRBJ1-4, with TRBD1 identical over 7 bases. The sequenced material came from PBMCs or T cells enriched from blood (not recorded which). The clonotype originates from a man in his forties or fifties with acute COVID-19. The CDR3 reads CASSLGGGQNEKLFF. CDR3 nucleotide sequence: TGTGCTAGCAGCTTAGGGGGCGGACAGAATGAAAAACTGTTTTTT.